The clone carrying this T cell receptor beta chain has just a few counts. Antigen specificity is unknown. Each CDR3 protein gets one entry after TCRdb re-called the 5' RACE reads with MiXCR. Of around 130,000 distinct CDR3 sequences in the sample, about 17% are singletons; the top ten hold 5% to 5.5%. The junction had 6 bases not matched to a gene; V was cut back by 5 bases and J by 6 bases. CDR3 length: 14 residues. Germline CDR1 reads SGHTA; CDR2 reads FQGNSA. The sample comes from a study of T-cell memory formation after mild COVID-19. Study as a whole: Clustering of TCRs was largely donor specific. Broader study findings: Clones that got smaller from day 15 to 85 had even CD4/CD8, while clones growing later tipped toward CD4+. CD4+ contracting clones lay mainly in CM and EM, CD8+ ones in EMRA.

The sequence came from a man aged 18 to 30 who had mild COVID-19 (a few samples of this study predate the infection). Cell type and time point are not known. The specimen was PBMCs or a T cell subset sorted from them (not recorded which). The V and J genes are TRBV7-2 and TRBJ2-3; 9 nucleotides line up with TRBD2. This CDR3 reads CASSPVAGADTQYF. CDR3 coding DNA: TGTGCCAGCAGCCCCGTAGCGGGGGCTGATACGCAGTATTTT.